These 24 T cell receptor beta chains share one sample of origin, sequenced in a study of OX40 agonist ivuxolimab in advanced cancers. Here immunoSEQ multiplex PCR was the method, and the copy in TCRdb shows in-frame clones only, minus some. The sample consists of around 58,000 clones, 86% of them appearing once. Here the sequenced sample was CD4+ or CD8+ T cells sorted from blood, taken in a trial of the OX40 agonist ivuxolimab. Receptor source: an adult with an advanced solid tumor such as melanoma, head and neck, liver or kidney cancer.

The chain employs TRBV19 and TRBJ2-4; D may be TRBD1 or TRBD2 (6 bases each). From germline, CDR1 is LNHDA and CDR2 SQIVND (reference sequence). The CDR3 is 17 amino acids. V dropped 6 bases and J dropped 3 bases, with 21 bases sitting between them. The CDR3 protein is CASSRIVGGLLKNIQYF. The CDR3 DNA is TGTGCCAGTAGCCGCATAGTGGGGGGCCTCCTCAAAAACATTCAGTACTTC.

The chain uses TRBV5-5 and TRBJ1-4; no clear D. The CDR3 has 13 amino acids. The germline V gene encodes CDR1 SGHKS and CDR2 YYEKEE (reference sequence). The germline V and J ends were trimmed by 0 bases and 8 bases, with 8 bases remaining between them. CDR3 in amino acids: CASSLDLREKLFF. The CDR3 DNA reads TGTGCCAGCAGCTTGGACCTTCGCGAAAAACTGTTTTTT.

This clone was picked up one time. The chain is built from TRBV6-1 and TRBJ2-1; D is perhaps TRBD2 (6 bases). This CDR3 contains 15 residues. The ends were cut back, 6 bases at V and 2 bases at J, with 14 bases in the middle. In germline, CDR1 is MNHNS, CDR2 SASEGT. CDR3 bases: TGTGCCAGCAGAGCCCGGGGGAATCCCTACAATGAGCAGTTCTTC. It yields the protein CASRARGNPYNEQFF.

The chain couples TRBV10-3 to TRBJ2-7; a weak D match, TRBD2 (6 bases). Germline lookup yields CDR1 ENHRY and CDR2 SYGVKD. This CDR3 spans 13 amino acids. Trimming pared 1 base from V and 7 bases from J, leaving 11 bases between. The CDR3, as DNA: TGTGCCATCAGTGAGTGGGCAGGGAGGGAGCAGTACTTC. It translates to CAISEWAGREQYF.

The rearrangement joins TRBV6-5 to TRBJ1-3; D is unclear. V was cut by 6 bases and J by 8 bases, with 20 bases left in between. The germline CDR1 and CDR2 sequences are MNHEY and SVGAGI. The CDR3 covers 15 residues. The CDR3 coding sequence is TGTGCCAGCAGCCGGACCACATCGCCTGGGGACACCATATATTTT. It encodes CASSRTTSPGDTIYF.

About this clone: One end of the junction does not line up with germline, which may come from a read error. The rearrangement links TRBV7-7 to TRBJ2-3; either TRBD1 or TRBD2 may supply D (5 bases each). CDR1 and CDR2 from the germline V gene are SSHAT and FNYEAQ (reference sequence). The CDR3 spans 14 residues. The CDR3 DNA reads as TGTGCTAGCAGCCGGGGCCTAGAGGGGGATACGCAGTATTTT. Translated, it gives CASSRGLEGDTQYF.

The chain couples TRBV28 to TRBJ2-7, with no clear D. The CDR3 totals 13 residues. Germline-derived CDR1 and CDR2 are MDHEN and SYDVKM. V was shortened by 6 bases and J by 7 bases, with 16 bases between the two germline ends. The CDR3 spells CASSFPSLEEQYF. CDR3 sequence (DNA): TGTGCCAGCAGCTTCCCATCCCTTGAGGAGCAGTACTTC. Together with reference TRBV28 and TRBJ2-7, the CDR3 gives the full variable domain: DVKVTQSSRYLVKRTGEKVFLECVQDMDHENMFWYRQDPGLGLRLIYFSYDVKMKEKGDIPEGYSVSREKKERFSLILESASTNQTSMYLCASSFPSLEEQYFGPGTRLTVT.

The rearrangement joins TRBV5-5 to TRBJ2-7; a possible D gene is TRBD1 (6 bases). The V end lost 2 bases, the J end lost 1 base, and 10 bases lay between the germline ends. Germline CDR1 SGHKS, CDR2 YYEKEE (reference sequence). This CDR3 comprises 14 residues. The CDR3 bases are TGTGCCAGCAGCTTAGGGGACAAGTCCTACGAGCAGTACTTC. Translating gives CASSLGDKSYEQYF.

For this clone: This same CDR3 is encoded by further DNA sequences in the sample. The chain carries TRBV11-1 and TRBJ1-1, with unresolved D. CDR1 and CDR2 (germline): SGHAT, FQDESV (reference sequence). V lost 5 bases and J lost 3, with 10 bases in between. The CDR3 runs to 13 residues. CDR3 sequence: CASSAREDTEAFF. The CDR3 nucleotides read TGTGCCAGCAGCGCCCGGGAAGACACTGAAGCTTTCTTT. Combining the CDR3 with reference TRBV11-1 and TRBJ1-1 gives the whole variable domain EAEVAQSPRYKITEKSQAVAFWCDPISGHATLYWYRQILGQGPELLVQFQDESVVDDSQLPKDRFSAERLKGVDSTLKIQPAELGDSAMYLCASSAREDTEAFFGQGTRLTVV.

The chain carries TRBV6-5 and TRBJ2-1; D is possibly TRBD2 (5 bases). This CDR3 is built from 13 residues. Trimming took off 6 bases at V and 3 bases at J, with 9 bases between the two ends. Germline V gene lookup returns CDR1 MNHEY and CDR2 SVGAGI. CDR3 sequence (DNA): TGTGCCAGCAGCAGCGGCTTCTACAATGAGCAGTTCTTC. It encodes CASSSGFYNEQFF.

V usage is TRBV6-6 and J usage is TRBJ2-7; D unclear. Germline lookup yields CDR1 MNHNY and CDR2 SVGAGI (reference sequence). The CDR3 runs to 12 residues. V was trimmed by 0 bases and J by 11 bases, leaving 11 bases between them. The CDR3 nucleotides are TGTGCCAGCAGTTACTCGGGTTTAGGGAAGTACTTC. It is translated as CASSYSGLGKYF.

This clone was detected only a few times. The rearrangement joins TRBV6-5 to TRBJ2-1, with D possibly matching TRBD2 (6 bases). There are 12 residues in the CDR3. Trimming took 7 bases from V and 5 from J, leaving 9 bases between them. Germline CDR1 reads MNHEY; CDR2 reads SVGAGI. The CDR3 protein is CASTPGDNEQFF. The CDR3 nucleotides read TGTGCCAGCACCCCGGGGGACAATGAGCAGTTCTTC.

The V gene is TRBV5-4, the J gene TRBJ2-3; 7 bases line up with TRBD2. Germline V gene sequence: CDR1 SGHNT, CDR2 YYREEE (reference sequence). The CDR3 is made up of 15 amino acids. Trimming took 4 bases from V and 1 from J; bases not matched to a gene: 6. In nucleotides, the CDR3 is TGTGCCAGCAGCCATCGGGGGGACCGCACAGATACGCAGTATTTT. Its protein is CASSHRGDRTDTQYF.

The chain employs TRBV4-3 and TRBJ2-7, with 8 bases fitting TRBD1. The CDR3 is 16 residues long. The ends lost 3 bases at V and 0 bases at J; junction bases unmatched: 7. Germline V lookup: CDR1 LGHNA, CDR2 YSLEER. This chain's CDR3 is CASSQIHRGSSYEQYF. Here the CDR3 DNA reads TGCGCCAGCAGCCAGATACACAGGGGGAGCTCCTACGAGCAGTACTTC.

In its sample, this clone was seen once. The chain carries TRBV19 and TRBJ2-1; 7 bases map to TRBD1. Germline CDR1 and CDR2: LNHDA and SQIVND (reference sequence). J lost 6 bases, V lost 10 bases, and 6 bases had no gene match. The CDR3 is 12 amino acids. The CDR3 nucleotides read TGTGCCACCAGGGGGTTAGGCAATGAGCAGTTCTTC. Residues: CATRGLGNEQFF.

This clone rates as medium-sized (0.01 to 0.1%). V gene TRBV13 combines with J gene TRBJ2-7; TRBD1 aligns across 7 bases. The V segment lost 5 bases and the J segment 0 bases; nucleotides outside the gene matches: 7. CDR1 PRHDT and CDR2 FYEKMQ come from the germline V gene (reference sequence). The CDR3 is 15 residues long. CDR3 coding DNA: TGTGCCAGCAGCAACCGGGACAGCGACTCCTACGAGCAGTACTTC. This sequence encodes CASSNRDSDSYEQYF.

The chain links TRBV27 to TRBJ2-4; D is possibly TRBD1 (7 bases). The CDR3 consists of 20 residues. Germline loops: CDR1 MNHEY, CDR2 SMNVEV (reference sequence). Deletions cut 4 bases from V and 0 bases from J, with 25 bases between. The CDR3 coding sequence is TGTGCCAGCAGTTCGGGGCCGACAGGGACTCGAAGACTAGCCAAAAACATTCAGTACTTC. Its protein is CASSSGPTGTRRLAKNIQYF.

V gene TRBV28 combines with J gene TRBJ1-2; TRBD1 aligns across 7 bases. Per the germline V gene, CDR1 is MDHEN and CDR2 is SYDVKM. The CDR3 consists of 17 residues. J lost 3 bases, V lost 5 bases, and 15 bases had no gene match. The DNA of the CDR3 is TGTGCCAGCAGTCCTACTCCCCGGACAGGCGGGGACTATGGCTACACCTTC. Translating gives CASSPTPRTGGDYGYTF.

The chain joins TRBV7-3 to TRBJ2-2, with TRBD1 matching 8 bases. Looked up from germline, CDR1 is SGHTA and CDR2 is FQGTGA. With V trimmed by 2 bases and J by 5 bases, 4 bases remained unmatched. CDR3 length: 15 amino acids. CDR3 amino acids: CASSLQGAETGELFF. CDR3 DNA sequence: TGTGCCAGCAGCTTACAGGGGGCTGAGACCGGGGAGCTGTTTTTT.

This clone was counted once. V and J are TRBV5-1 and TRBJ2-3, with a possible D match to TRBD2 (5 bases). This CDR3 is built from 15 residues. V dropped 1 base and J dropped 0 bases, with 9 bases sitting between them. CDR1 SGHRS and CDR2 YFSETQ come from the germline V gene. The chain's CDR3 is CASSLRTVSTDTQYF. The CDR3, as DNA: TGCGCCAGCAGCTTGCGGACTGTTAGCACAGATACGCAGTATTTT. Filled out from reference TRBV5-1 and TRBJ2-3, the complete variable domain reads KAGVTQTPRYLIKTRGQQVTLSCSPISGHRSVSWYQQTPGQGLQFLFEYFSETQRNKGNFPGRFSGRQFSNSRSEMNVSTLELGDSALYLCASSLRTVSTDTQYFGPGTRLTVL.

The CDR3 here is CASRLTSGNTIYF. CDR3 in DNA: TGTGCCAGCAGGCTAACCTCTGGAAACACCATATATTTT. J is TRBJ1-3 and V is TRBV2; D unclear. Germline values: CDR1 SNHLY, CDR2 FYNNEI. The germline V and J ends were trimmed by 6 bases and 0 bases, with 6 bases remaining between them. The CDR3 spans 13 residues.

The chain carries TRBV4-3 and TRBJ1-2; the match to TRBD1 covers 10 bases. The V gene's germline CDR1 is LGHNA and CDR2 YSLEER. The V gene end was trimmed by 7 bases and the J gene end by 4 bases; junction bases not matched to a gene: 6. This CDR3 comprises 14 residues. The CDR3 DNA sequence: TGCGCCAGCACGCCGGGACAGGGGACCTATGGCTACACCTTC. Translating it yields CASTPGQGTYGYTF.

This rearrangement joins TRBV6-5 to TRBJ2-2, with a weak D call TRBD1 (5 bases). The CDR3 extends over 13 amino acids. Per the germline V gene, CDR1 is MNHEY and CDR2 is SVGAGI. Trimming pared 6 bases from V and 6 bases from J, leaving 11 bases between. The CDR3 protein is CASSYRQPGELFF. CDR3 sequence (DNA): TGTGCCAGCAGCTACCGACAGCCCGGGGAGCTGTTTTTT.

This chain joins TRBV7-1 and TRBJ2-7, with D perhaps TRBD2 (6 bases). TRBV7-1 is filed as an ORF, its function uncertain. CDR3 size: 14 residues. V dropped 5 bases and J dropped 3 bases, with 14 bases sitting between them. Here the CDR3 DNA reads TGTGCCAGCAGCCAAGGACGGGGGATCTACGAGCAGTACTTC. Residues: CASSQGRGIYEQYF.